A single sample is the source of the 8 T cell receptor beta chains below, sequenced in a study of T cells expressing NK-cell markers. TCRdb reprocessed the 5' RACE reads and stores each CDR3 protein as one record, lacking DNA. The ten most abundant clones cover less than 4.5% of a sample with a few hundred thousand distinct CDR3 sequences. Input material: blood T cells: a sorted CD56 or NKG2C T cell subset, CD4+ or CD8+ T cells, or bulk PBMC T cells (not recorded which). The receptors shown here come from a man aged 18 to 35 in good health.

The CDR3: CASSQTQNRVRIQYF. V is TRBV4-1 and J is TRBJ2-4; the TRBD1 assignment by TCRdb is unverifiable without DNA. This CDR3 is built from 15 residues. Looked up from germline, CDR1 is MGHRA and CDR2 is YSYEKL.

The rearrangement links TRBV6-2 or TRBV6-3 to TRBJ2-1; TCRdb's assignment of TRBD1 cannot be checked, as there is no DNA. Germline CDR1 and CDR2: MNHEY and SVGEGT. CDR3 length equals 14 residues. The CDR3 region is CASNPSPGYNEQFF.

V is TRBV5-1 and J is TRBJ2-3. The germline gives CDR1 SGHRS, CDR2 YFSETQ. The CDR3 is 14 amino acids. The chain's CDR3 is CASSLRQHTDTQYF.

The chain links TRBV11-1 to TRBJ2-3; lacking DNA, the TRBD2 call made by TCRdb goes unchecked. Germline V gene lookup returns CDR1 SGHAT and CDR2 FQDESV (reference sequence). This CDR3 has 15 residues. This chain's CDR3 is CASSSVGLGGDTQYF.

The rearrangement joins TRBV19 to TRBJ1-5; TCRdb names TRBD1, which stays unverified in the absence of DNA. This CDR3 comprises 17 residues. Germline CDR1 LNHDA, CDR2 SQIVND (reference sequence). The CDR3: CASSKEGAAFGNQPQHF.

The chain links TRBV12-3 or TRBV12-4 to TRBJ1-2. The CDR3 contains 12 residues. CDR3 protein: CASNSGKGGYTF.

This sequence joins TRBV5-1 and TRBJ2-1; TCRdb proposes TRBD1, but this gene call is untestable without DNA. The CDR3 runs 15 residues. From germline, CDR1 is SGHRS and CDR2 YFSETQ. CDR3 residues: CASSLTNGGVDEQFF. Together with reference TRBV5-1 and TRBJ2-1, the CDR3 gives the full variable domain: KAGVTQTPRYLIKTRGQQVTLSCSPISGHRSVSWYQQTPGQGLQFLFEYFSETQRNKGNFPGRFSGRQFSNSRSEMNVSTLELGDSALYLCASSLTNGGVDEQFFGPGTRLTVL.

The chain employs TRBV10-3 and TRBJ2-7; TCRdb designates TRBD2, a call that cannot be tested without DNA. This CDR3 contains 15 residues. From germline, CDR1 is ENHRY and CDR2 SYGVKD. This CDR3 reads CAISAGTSGIYEQYF.